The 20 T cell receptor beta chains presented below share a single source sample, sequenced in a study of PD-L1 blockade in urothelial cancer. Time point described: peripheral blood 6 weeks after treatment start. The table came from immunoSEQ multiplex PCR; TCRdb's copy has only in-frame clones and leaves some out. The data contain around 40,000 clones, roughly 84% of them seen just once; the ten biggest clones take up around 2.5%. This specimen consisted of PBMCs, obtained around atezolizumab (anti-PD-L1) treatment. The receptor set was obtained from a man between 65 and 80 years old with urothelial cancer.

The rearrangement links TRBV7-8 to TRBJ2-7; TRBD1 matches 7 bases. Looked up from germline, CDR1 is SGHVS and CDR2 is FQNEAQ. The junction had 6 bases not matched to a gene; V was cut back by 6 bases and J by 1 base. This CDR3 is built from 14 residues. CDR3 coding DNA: TGTGCCAGCAGGCCCGGGACAGCGTCCTACGAGCAGTACTTC. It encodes CASRPGTASYEQYF. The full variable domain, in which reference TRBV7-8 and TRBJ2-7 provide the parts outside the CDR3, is GAGVSQSPRYKVAKRGQDVALRCDPISGHVSLFWYQQALGQGPEFLTYFQNEAQLDKSGLPSDRFFAERPEGSVSTLKIQRTQQEDSAVYLCASRPGTASYEQYFGPGTRLTVT.

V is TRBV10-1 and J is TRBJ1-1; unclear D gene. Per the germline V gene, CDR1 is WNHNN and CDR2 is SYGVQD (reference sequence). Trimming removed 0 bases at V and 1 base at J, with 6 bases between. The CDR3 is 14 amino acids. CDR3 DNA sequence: TGCGCCAGCAGTGAGTCGGGCAGGAACACTGAAGCTTTCTTT. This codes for CASSESGRNTEAFF.

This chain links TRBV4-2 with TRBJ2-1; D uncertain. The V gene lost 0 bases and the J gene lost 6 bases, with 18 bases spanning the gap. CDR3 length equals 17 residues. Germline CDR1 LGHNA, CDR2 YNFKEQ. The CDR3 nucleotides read TGTGCCAGCAGCCAAGACGAAGCAGCGCAGACGTCCAATGAGCAGTTCTTC. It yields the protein CASSQDEAAQTSNEQFF.

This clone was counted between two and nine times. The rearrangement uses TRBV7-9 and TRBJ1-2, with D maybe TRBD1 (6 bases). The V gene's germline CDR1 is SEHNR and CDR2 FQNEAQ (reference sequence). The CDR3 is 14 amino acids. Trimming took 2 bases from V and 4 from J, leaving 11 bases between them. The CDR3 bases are TGTGCCAGCAGCTTAACAGGGATCGTCTATGGCTACACCTTC. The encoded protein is CASSLTGIVYGYTF.

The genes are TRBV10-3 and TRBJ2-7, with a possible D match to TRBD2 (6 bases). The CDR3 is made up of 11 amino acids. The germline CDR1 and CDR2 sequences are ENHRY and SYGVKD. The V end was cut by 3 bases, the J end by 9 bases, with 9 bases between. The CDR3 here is CAISDGGPQYF. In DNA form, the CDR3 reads TGTGCCATCAGTGACGGAGGGCCGCAGTACTTC.

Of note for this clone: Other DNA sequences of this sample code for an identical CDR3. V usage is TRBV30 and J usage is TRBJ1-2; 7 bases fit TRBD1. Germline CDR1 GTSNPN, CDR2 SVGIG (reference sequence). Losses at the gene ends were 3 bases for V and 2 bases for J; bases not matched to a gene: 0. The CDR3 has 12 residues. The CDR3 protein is CAWSRGNYGYTF. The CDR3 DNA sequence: TGTGCCTGGAGCAGGGGGAACTATGGCTACACCTTC.

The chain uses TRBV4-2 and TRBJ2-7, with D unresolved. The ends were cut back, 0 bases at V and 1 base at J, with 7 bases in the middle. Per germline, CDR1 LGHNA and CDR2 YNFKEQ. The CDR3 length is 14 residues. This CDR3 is CASSQDGESYEQYF. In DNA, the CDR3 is TGTGCCAGCAGCCAAGATGGAGAGTCCTACGAGCAGTACTTC.

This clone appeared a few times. Here the CDR3 DNA reads TGTGCCTGGAGTACCTCCACTATCGACAGGACCTATGGCTACACCTTC. Protein product: CAWSTSTIDRTYGYTF. This chain connects TRBV30 to TRBJ1-2, with a tentative D call TRBD1 (6 bases). The length of the CDR3 is 16 residues. V was trimmed by 2 bases and J by 4 bases, leaving 20 bases between them. The germline gives CDR1 GTSNPN, CDR2 SVGIG (reference sequence).

This chain's CDR3 is CASTPPHLASGRADTQYF. The CDR3 coding sequence is TGTGCCAGTACCCCCCCTCACTTGGCTAGCGGGAGGGCGGATACGCAGTATTTT. This chain joins TRBV19 and TRBJ2-3, with 12 bases identical to TRBD2. The CDR3 is 18 residues long. Losses at the gene ends were 7 bases for V and 6 bases for J; bases not matched to a gene: 17. Germline V gene lookup returns CDR1 LNHDA and CDR2 SQIVND (reference sequence).

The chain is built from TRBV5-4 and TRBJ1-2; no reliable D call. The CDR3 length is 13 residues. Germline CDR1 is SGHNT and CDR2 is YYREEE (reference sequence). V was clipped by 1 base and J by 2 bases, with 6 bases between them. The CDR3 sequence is CASSLTVNYGYTF. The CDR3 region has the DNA TGTGCCAGCAGCTTGACGGTAAACTATGGCTACACCTTC.

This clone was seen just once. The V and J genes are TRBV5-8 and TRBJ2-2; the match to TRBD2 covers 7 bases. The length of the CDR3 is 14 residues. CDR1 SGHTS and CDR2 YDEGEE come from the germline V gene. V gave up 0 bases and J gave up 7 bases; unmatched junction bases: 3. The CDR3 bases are TGTGCCAGCAGCTTGGCTCCTAGCGGCGGGGAGCTGTTTTTT. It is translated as CASSLAPSGGELFF.

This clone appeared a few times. CDR3 region: CASSPTIIRTGGAKNIQYF. CDR3 DNA sequence: TGCGCCAGCAGCCCAACAATTATCCGGACAGGGGGAGCCAAAAACATTCAGTACTTC. The chain uses TRBV4-1 and TRBJ2-4; TRBD1 matches 10 bases. The CDR3 runs 19 residues. The germline CDR1 and CDR2 sequences are MGHRA and YSYEKL. The V segment lost 4 bases and the J segment 0 bases; nucleotides outside the gene matches: 12.

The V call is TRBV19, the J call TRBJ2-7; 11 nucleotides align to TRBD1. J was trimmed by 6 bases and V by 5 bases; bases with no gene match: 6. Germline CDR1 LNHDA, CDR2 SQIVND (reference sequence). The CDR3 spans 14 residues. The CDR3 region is CASSLRTGGGEQYF. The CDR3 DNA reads TGTGCCAGTAGTTTGAGGACAGGGGGCGGCGAGCAGTACTTC.

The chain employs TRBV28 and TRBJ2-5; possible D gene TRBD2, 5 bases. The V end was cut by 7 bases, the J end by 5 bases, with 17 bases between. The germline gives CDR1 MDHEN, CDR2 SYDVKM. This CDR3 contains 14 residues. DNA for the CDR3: TGTGCCAGCAACTTGGCCGGGGTACGGGAGACCCAGTACTTC. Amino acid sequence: CASNLAGVRETQYF.

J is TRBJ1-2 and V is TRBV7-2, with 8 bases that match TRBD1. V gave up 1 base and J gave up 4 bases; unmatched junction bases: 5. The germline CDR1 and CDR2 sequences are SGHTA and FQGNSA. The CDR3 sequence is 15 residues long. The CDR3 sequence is CASSLVGGTGYGYTF. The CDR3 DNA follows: TGTGCCAGCAGCTTAGTGGGGGGGACAGGCTATGGCTACACCTTC.

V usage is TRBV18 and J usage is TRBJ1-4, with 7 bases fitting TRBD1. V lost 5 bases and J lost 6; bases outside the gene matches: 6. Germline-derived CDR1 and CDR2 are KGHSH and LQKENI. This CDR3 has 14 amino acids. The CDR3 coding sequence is TGTGCCAGCTCAACCGGGACAGAATATGAAAAACTGTTTTTT. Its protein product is CASSTGTEYEKLFF.

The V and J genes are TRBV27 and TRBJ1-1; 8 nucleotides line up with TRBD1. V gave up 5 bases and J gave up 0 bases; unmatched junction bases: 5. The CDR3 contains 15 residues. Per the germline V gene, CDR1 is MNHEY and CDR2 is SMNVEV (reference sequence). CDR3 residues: CASSARGQMNTEAFF. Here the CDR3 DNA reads TGTGCCAGCAGTGCCAGGGGGCAAATGAACACTGAAGCTTTCTTT.

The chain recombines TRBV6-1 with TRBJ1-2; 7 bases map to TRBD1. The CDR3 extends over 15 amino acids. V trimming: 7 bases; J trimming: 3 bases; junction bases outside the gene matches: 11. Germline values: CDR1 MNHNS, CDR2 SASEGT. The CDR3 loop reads CASTLYQGGDYGYTF. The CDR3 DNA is TGTGCCAGCACCCTCTATCAGGGGGGAGACTATGGCTACACCTTC.

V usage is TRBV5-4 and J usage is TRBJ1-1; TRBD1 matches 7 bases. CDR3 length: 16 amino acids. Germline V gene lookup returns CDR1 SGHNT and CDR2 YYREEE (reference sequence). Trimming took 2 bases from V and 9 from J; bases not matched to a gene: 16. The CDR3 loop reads CASSLDIGTALAQAFF. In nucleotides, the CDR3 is TGTGCCAGCAGCTTAGACATCGGGACAGCCCTAGCGCAAGCTTTCTTT.

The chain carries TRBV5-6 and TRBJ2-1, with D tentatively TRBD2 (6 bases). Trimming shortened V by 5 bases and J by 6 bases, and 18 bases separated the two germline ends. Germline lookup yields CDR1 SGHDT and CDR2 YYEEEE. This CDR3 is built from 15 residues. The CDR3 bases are TGTGCCAGCAGACATCTTTGGCAGGAGGGCAATGAGCAGTTCTTC. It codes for CASRHLWQEGNEQFF.